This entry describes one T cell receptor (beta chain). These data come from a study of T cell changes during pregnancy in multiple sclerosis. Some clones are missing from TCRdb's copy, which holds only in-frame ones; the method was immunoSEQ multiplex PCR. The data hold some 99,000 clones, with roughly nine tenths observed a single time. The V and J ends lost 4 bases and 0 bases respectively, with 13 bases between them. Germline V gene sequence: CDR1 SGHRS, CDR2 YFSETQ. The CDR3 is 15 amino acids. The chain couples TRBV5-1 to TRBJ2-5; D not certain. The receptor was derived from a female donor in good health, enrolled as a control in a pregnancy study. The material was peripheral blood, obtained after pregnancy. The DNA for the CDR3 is TGCGCCAGCAGCATAACCACCACGGACCAAGAGACCCAGTACTTC. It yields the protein CASSITTTDQETQYF. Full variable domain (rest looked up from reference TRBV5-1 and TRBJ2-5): KAGVTQTPRYLIKTRGQQVTLSCSPISGHRSVSWYQQTPGQGLQFLFEYFSETQRNKGNFPGRFSGRQFSNSRSEMNVSTLELGDSALYLCASSITTTDQETQYFGPGTRLLVL.